These 10 T cell receptor beta chains were sequenced from one sample in a study of metastatic and nonmetastatic thyroid tumors. TCRdb re-called the PCR reads through MiXCR. Of about 11,000 clones in the sample, around 30% were seen once. No patient had received any treatment before thyroid surgery. The sequencing sample was made of tumor tissue. The source of these receptors is a male donor with papillary thyroid cancer or a benign thyroid nodule (not recorded which). Some clones in this sample may be carry-over from other donors' samples.

This clone was found a few times. This may stem from a read error, because a much larger clone lies one nucleotide away. The sample holds other DNA sequences that translate to the same CDR3. The chain carries TRBV5-1 and TRBJ2-3, with D perhaps TRBD1 (5 bases). The CDR3 loop spans 14 amino acids. Germline assignment: CDR1 SGHRS and CDR2 YFSETQ. The CDR3 is CASSLAQFTGTQYF. CDR3 nucleotides: TGCGCCAGCAGCTTGGCTCAATTCACAGGTACGCAGTATTTT.

The chain employs TRBV6-1 and TRBJ1-5; unclear D gene. Germline loops: CDR1 MNHNS, CDR2 SASEGT. This CDR3 comprises 14 residues. Trimming cost V 4 bases and J 0 bases, with 7 bases left between them. DNA for the CDR3: TGTGCCAGCAGTGTGACGGTTAGCAATCAGCCCCAGCATTTT. Amino acids: CASSVTVSNQPQHF.

By frequency in the sample, this clone is medium-sized (0.01 to 0.1%). Other DNA sequences in this specimen translate into the identical CDR3. V gene TRBV6-4 combines with J gene TRBJ2-1; maybe TRBD2 (6 bases). V was trimmed by 0 bases and J by 0 bases, leaving 6 bases between them. The germline V gene encodes CDR1 MRHNA and CDR2 SNTAGT. CDR3 size: 15 residues. In nucleotides, the CDR3 is TGTGCCAGCAGTGACTCTAGCGGCTCCTACAATGAGCAGTTCTTC. Translation gives CASSDSSGSYNEQFF.

This clone has a handful of counts. A much larger clone sits a single nucleotide away, making a read error possible. The V gene is TRBV6-1, the J gene TRBJ2-3; 9 nucleotides agree with TRBD1. The CDR3 loop spans 15 amino acids. V dropped 3 bases and J dropped 4; count of bases not matched to a gene: 5. The germline V gene encodes CDR1 MNHNS and CDR2 SASEGT. The CDR3 nucleotides are TGTGCCAGCAGTGACGGGACAGGGCACGCAGATACGCAGTATTTT. This codes for CASSDGTGHADTQYF.

This clone showed up many times. This chain uses TRBV27 with TRBJ2-3; D not resolved. Germline lookup yields CDR1 MNHEY and CDR2 SMNVEV (reference sequence). V dropped 3 bases and J dropped 0 bases, with 7 bases sitting between them. There are 14 residues in the CDR3. The CDR3 is CASSFHPSTDTQYF. CDR3 coding DNA: TGTGCCAGCAGTTTCCATCCTAGCACAGATACGCAGTATTTT.

This clone ranks as medium-sized. V gene TRBV6-1 combines with J gene TRBJ1-5; 8 bases match TRBD1. The CDR3 loop spans 15 amino acids. Trimming at V came to 6 bases and at J to 5 bases, leaving 9 bases not matched to a gene. The germline V gene has CDR1 MNHNS and CDR2 SASEGT. The CDR3 spells CASSPGQGVYQPQHF. The CDR3 DNA sequence: TGTGCCAGCAGCCCCGGACAGGGCGTCTATCAGCCCCAGCATTTT.

This chain connects TRBV24-1 to TRBJ2-1; 7 bases line up with TRBD2. This CDR3 is 19 amino acids long. The ends lost 4 bases at V and 5 bases at J; junction bases unmatched: 19. Germline lookup yields CDR1 KGHDR and CDR2 SFDVKD. Here the CDR3 reads CATSDPTLGRGLSDNEQFF. Written as DNA, the CDR3 is TGTGCCACCAGTGACCCTACTTTGGGGCGGGGGTTGTCTGACAATGAGCAGTTCTTC.

The chain couples TRBV30 to TRBJ2-7, with 9 bases that match TRBD1. The CDR3 covers 13 residues. The junction had 9 bases not matched to a gene; V was cut back by 5 bases and J by 7 bases. Germline V gives CDR1 GTSNPN, CDR2 SVGIG (reference sequence). CDR3 sequence: CAWSGTGMWEQYF. The CDR3, as DNA: TGTGCCTGGTCCGGGACAGGGATGTGGGAGCAGTACTTC.

This clone has more than one count but fewer than ten. V and J are TRBV19 and TRBJ1-2; D unclear. Trimming stripped 10 bases from V and 4 bases from J, with 13 bases between. CDR1 and CDR2 from the germline V gene are LNHDA and SQIVND (reference sequence). This CDR3 is built from 12 residues. The CDR3 reads CATSNRSYGYTF. The CDR3 DNA reads as TGTGCCACCAGCAATAGGAGCTATGGCTACACCTTC.

V is TRBV20-1 and J is TRBJ2-3; 11 bases align to TRBD2. V trimming: 5 bases; J trimming: 7 bases; junction bases outside the gene matches: 8. The CDR3 is 14 amino acids. Germline CDR1 and CDR2: DFQATT and SNEGSKA (reference sequence). The CDR3 bases are TGCAGTGCTTCTTTAGCGGGAGGGCCTCATACGCAGTATTTT. This codes for CSASLAGGPHTQYF.